Listed below are T cell receptor beta chains from one sample, sequenced in a study of cytomegalovirus exposure and HLA in healthy donors. TCRdb's table, derived via immunoSEQ multiplex PCR, lists solely in-frame clones and lacks some. The sample lists 120,000 or so clones, roughly 82% occurring once. The specimen was PBMCs. These receptors originate from a male donor in good health and CMV-seropositive. CDR3s include the opening cysteine and the closing phenylalanine or tryptophan. A D gene is named only where the DNA matches it firmly. For some rows the clone size is stated as once, few or many, or as a class when expanded; others skip it.

v_gene,d_gene,j_gene,abundance,CDR3aa,CDR3nt
TRBV18,TRBD2,TRBJ2-7,NA,CASSPSLASGNNEQYF,TGTGCCAGCTCACCAAGTTTGGCTAGCGGGAACAACGAGCAGTACTTC
TRBV4-2,NA,TRBJ1-2,once,CASSQVTDGYTF,TGTGCCAGCAGCCAAGTAACAGATGGCTACACCTTC
TRBV19,TRBD1,TRBJ1-1,NA,CASSIGGGTVEAFF,TGTGCCAGTAGTATTGGAGGGGGGACAGTCGAAGCTTTCTTT
TRBV5-1,NA,TRBJ1-1,NA,CASSVDSVNTEAFF,TGCGCCAGTTCCGTTGACAGCGTGAACACTGAAGCTTTCTTT
TRBV30,NA,TRBJ2-7,once,CAWSAGEDYEQYF,TGTGCCTGGAGTGCTGGGGAGGACTACGAGCAGTACTTC
TRBV7-8,NA,TRBJ1-6,few,CASSLERGNNSPLHF,TGTGCCAGCAGCCTAGAAAGGGGGAACAATTCACCCCTCCACTTT
TRBV7-9,NA,TRBJ1-2,NA,CASRRGDLNYGYTF,TGTGCCAGCAGAAGGGGTGACCTTAACTATGGCTACACCTTC
TRBV30,TRBD1,TRBJ1-1,NA,CAWSPQGLGGAFF,TGTGCCTGGAGTCCACAGGGGCTCGGCGGGGCTTTCTTT
TRBV4-3,NA,TRBJ1-5,once,CASSQDLRQGNQPQHF,TGCGCCAGCAGCCAAGATCTTCGACAGGGCAATCAGCCCCAGCATTTT
TRBV7-2,TRBD1,TRBJ2-7,NA,CASSLLGGQGSAQYF,TGTGCCAGCAGCTTACTGGGCGGACAGGGGAGTGCGCAGTACTTC
TRBV28,NA,TRBJ1-3,NA,CASSLIIKAGSSGNTIYF,TGTGCCAGCAGTTTAATTATCAAGGCAGGCAGCTCTGGAAACACCATATATTTT
TRBV11-2,TRBD2,TRBJ2-3,NA,CASSPSAASGGDQTDTQYF,TGTGCCAGCAGCCCCTCGGCGGCTAGCGGAGGGGATCAAACAGATACGCAGTATTTT
TRBV27,TRBD2,TRBJ2-1,NA,CASSPGLVYNEQFF,TGTGCCAGCAGTCCAGGACTAGTCTACAATGAGCAGTTCTTC
TRBV15,TRBD2,TRBJ2-7,once,CATSRGEGPYEQYF,TGTGCCACCAGCAGAGGGGAGGGCCCCTACGAGCAGTACTTC
TRBV19,NA,TRBJ2-7,NA,CASSIERSEQYF,TGTGCCAGTAGTATCGAGAGATCGGAGCAGTACTTC
TRBV28,TRBD2,TRBJ2-1,NA,CASSGTGTSGSWNEQFF,TGTGCCAGCAGCGGTACCGGGACTAGCGGGAGTTGGAATGAGCAGTTCTTC
TRBV30,TRBD1,TRBJ1-4,NA,CAWSSGGGEKLFF,TGTGCCTGGAGTTCAGGGGGTGGCGAAAAACTGTTTTTT
TRBV6-6,NA,TRBJ1-1,NA,CASSKTVNTEAFF,TGTGCCAGCAGTAAGACAGTAAACACTGAAGCTTTCTTT
TRBV6-5,TRBD1,TRBJ1-2,NA,CASSYGTGNYGYTF,TGTGCCAGCAGTTACGGGACAGGGAACTATGGCTACACCTTC
TRBV4-3,NA,TRBJ2-7,once,CASSQGRRRDSHEQYF,TGCGCCAGCAGCCAAGGAAGGCGCAGGGACTCCCACGAGCAGTACTTC
TRBV6-4,TRBD1,TRBJ1-5,NA,CASTMVPGQAAYSNQPQHF,TGTGCCAGCACGATGGTTCCGGGACAGGCCGCTTATAGCAATCAGCCCCAGCATTTT
TRBV5-4,TRBD1,TRBJ2-7,NA,CASSLETGGNYEQYF,TGTGCCAGCAGCTTGGAAACAGGGGGGAACTACGAGCAGTACTTC
TRBV21-1,NA,TRBJ1-5,NA,CASSKPEGESSQPQHF,TGTGCCAGCAGCAAGCCGGAAGGGGAATCGAGCCAGCCCCAGCATTTT
TRBV2,TRBD2,TRBJ2-3,once,CARTTSGGHTDTQYF,TGTGCCAGGACCACTAGCGGGGGACACACAGATACGCAGTATTTT
TRBV5-1,TRBD1,TRBJ2-3,NA,CASSSGQGADTQYF,TGCGCCAGCAGCTCGGGACAGGGGGCAGATACGCAGTATTTT